Listed here are 30 T cell receptor beta chains from one sample, sequenced in a study of metastatic and nonmetastatic thyroid tumors. TCRdb re-called clones from the PCR reads using MiXCR. The sample consists of 15,000 to 25,000 clones, just over 25% of them appearing once. Prior to thyroid surgery, none of the patients had received any treatment. Material for sequencing was blood. These receptors all come from a male donor with papillary thyroid cancer or a benign thyroid nodule (not recorded which). Some clones in this sample may be carry-over from other donors' samples.

The chain combines TRBV11-1 with TRBJ2-1; D possibly corresponds to TRBD1 (6 bases). V dropped 5 bases and J dropped 11 bases, with 28 bases sitting between them. The CDR3 is 17 residues long. Per germline, CDR1 SGHAT and CDR2 FQDESV (reference sequence). The CDR3 DNA is TGTGCCAGCAGCCCACTAGGAGGAGACGGACAGACATCAAAGCAGTTCTTC. Encoded protein: CASSPLGGDGQTSKQFF.

The chain carries TRBV20-1 and TRBJ1-6; D ambiguous. Germline-derived CDR1 and CDR2 are DFQATT and SNEGSKA (reference sequence). The V end was cut by 6 bases, the J end by 6 bases, with 18 bases between. This CDR3 is built from 15 residues. For the CDR3, the DNA is TGCAGTGCGTATGGGCCGAGAAGACTTAATTCACCCCTCCACTTT. It is translated as CSAYGPRRLNSPLHF.

This clone is labeled medium-sized. The V gene is TRBV28, the J gene TRBJ2-1, with 14 bases fitting TRBD2. CDR3 length: 15 amino acids. Germline loops: CDR1 MDHEN, CDR2 SYDVKM. V shed 7 bases and J 6 bases; nucleotides not matched to a gene: 5. The CDR3 DNA is TGTGCCAGCACTGACGGGACTAGCGGGGGCAATGAGCAGTTCTTC. This translates into CASTDGTSGGNEQFF.

By proportion, this clone is medium-sized. This chain joins TRBV4-2 and TRBJ2-2; D not resolved. This CDR3 is 15 amino acids long. V was cut by 4 bases and J by 1 base, with 10 bases left in between. CDR1 is LGHNA and CDR2 is YNFKEQ in the germline V gene. CDR3 coding DNA: TGTGCCAGCAGCCCCCTCGAGAAGAACACCGGGGAGCTGTTTTTT. This encodes CASSPLEKNTGELFF.

This chain connects TRBV13 to TRBJ1-6; 7 bases align to TRBD1. The germline V gene encodes CDR1 PRHDT and CDR2 FYEKMQ (reference sequence). The CDR3 totals 16 residues. The V gene end was trimmed by 2 bases and the J gene end by 9 bases; junction bases not matched to a gene: 10. The CDR3, as DNA: TGTGCCAGCAGCTTACGGACAGGCCGGAGCGGTTCACCCCTCCACTTT. It specifies CASSLRTGRSGSPLHF.

This chain uses TRBV29-1 with TRBJ2-6; D gene ambiguous. This CDR3 has 13 residues. Germline V lookup: CDR1 SQVTM, CDR2 ANQGSEA. In nucleotides, the CDR3 is TGCACCGTCCTCGACCTTGGGGCCAACGTCCTGACTTTC. Its protein is CTVLDLGANVLTF.

This clone was seen a few times. The chain joins TRBV16 to TRBJ2-1; 9 bases agree with TRBD2. The CDR3 length is 15 residues. Germline V gene sequence: CDR1 KGHSY, CDR2 FQNENV. J was trimmed by 7 bases and V by 3 bases; bases with no gene match: 7. CDR3 bases: TGTGCCAGCAGCCAGGGAAGCGGGGGGAATAATGAGCAGTTCTTC. It translates to CASSQGSGGNNEQFF. The complete variable domain, with remaining parts taken from reference TRBV16 and TRBJ2-1, reads GEEVAQTPKHLVRGEGQKAKLYCAPIKGHSYVFWYQQVLKNEFKFLISFQNENVFDETGMPKERFSAKCLPNSPCSLEIQATKLEDSAVYFCASSQGSGGNNEQFFGPGTRLTVL.

By share of the sample, this clone is medium-sized. The genes are TRBV12-3 or TRBV12-4 and TRBJ2-2; tentative D call: TRBD1 (6 bases). The ends were cut back, 3 bases at V and 15 bases at J, with 11 bases in the middle. The CDR3 length is 11 residues. The CDR3 coding sequence is TGTGCCAGCAGTTTCAACAGGGCGGTGTTTTTT. Its translation: CASSFNRAVFF.

This clone was recorded at least ten times. The gene calls are TRBV2 and TRBJ1-3; 8 bases fit TRBD1. V dropped 3 bases and J dropped 7; count of bases not matched to a gene: 8. This CDR3 region has 15 residues. Germline V lookup: CDR1 SNHLY, CDR2 FYNNEI. The CDR3 is CASSDPGQGRNTIYF. For the CDR3, the DNA is TGTGCCAGCAGTGACCCCGGACAGGGACGGAACACCATATATTTT.

This clone was counted a few times. With a much larger clone just one base away, this may be a read error. V gene TRBV29-1 combines with J gene TRBJ2-3, with a possible D match to TRBD1 (6 bases). CDR1 is SQVTM, CDR2 ANQGSEA, per germline. This CDR3 contains 11 residues. The V and J ends lost 3 bases and 13 bases respectively, with 14 bases between them. CDR3 protein: CSVEAGDTKYF. CDR3 nucleotide sequence: TGCAGCGTTGAGGCAGGGGACACGAAGTATTTT.

The genes are TRBV6-4 and TRBJ2-1; perhaps D is TRBD1 or TRBD2 (8 bases each). The length of the CDR3 is 19 residues. V was clipped by 6 bases and J by 3 bases, with 27 bases between them. From germline, CDR1 is MRHNA and CDR2 SNTAGT. The CDR3 protein is CASRTNTGGTSGIYNEQFF. The CDR3 DNA reads as TGTGCCAGCAGGACCAACACAGGGGGTACTAGCGGTATCTACAATGAGCAGTTCTTC.

V and J are TRBV12-5 and TRBJ1-2; D remains ambiguous. Germline CDR1 and CDR2: LGHNT and FRNRAP. This CDR3 spans 13 amino acids. The ends were cut back, 6 bases at V and 12 bases at J, with 20 bases in the middle. CDR3 amino acids: CASGPEDGYSNTF. As DNA, the CDR3 is TGTGCTAGTGGCCCTGAGGACGGGTACAGTAACACCTTC.

This clone is deemed medium-sized. The chain links TRBV12-3 or TRBV12-4 to TRBJ1-4; D ambiguous. This CDR3 has 15 residues. V was cut by 5 bases and J by 7 bases, with 17 bases left in between. The CDR3 nucleotides are TGTGCCAGCAGTCCCCTGGTGGCCTCGGGTGAAAAACTGTTTTTT. It yields the protein CASSPLVASGEKLFF.

The V and J genes are TRBV30 and TRBJ1-2; a weak D match, TRBD1 (5 bases). Germline values: CDR1 GTSNPN, CDR2 SVGIG (reference sequence). V was pared by 5 bases and J by 8 bases, with 15 bases between. The CDR3 is 12 residues long. In nucleotides, the CDR3 is TGTGCCTGGGTCCGGGACCTCCGGGGCTACACCTTC. Its translation is CAWVRDLRGYTF.

The chain combines TRBV10-3 with TRBJ2-7, with D possibly matching TRBD2 (6 bases). The CDR3 loop spans 13 amino acids. Per the germline V gene, CDR1 is ENHRY and CDR2 is SYGVKD. V lost 4 bases and J 5 bases, leaving 12 bases between the germline ends. The CDR3 protein is CAISAGEGDEQYF. DNA of the CDR3: TGTGCCATCAGTGCGGGGGAAGGGGACGAGCAGTACTTC.

The table lists this clone with a few counts. The chain joins TRBV24-1 to TRBJ2-1; 7 bases align to TRBD2. Germline CDR1 reads KGHDR; CDR2 reads SFDVKD. The CDR3 extends over 16 amino acids. V dropped 6 bases and J dropped 0; count of bases not matched to a gene: 7. The CDR3 reads CATSPTSRSSYNEQFF. CDR3 bases: TGTGCCACCAGTCCGACTAGCCGAAGCTCCTACAATGAGCAGTTCTTC.

The chain carries TRBV7-8 and TRBJ1-2, with 8 bases aligning to TRBD1. The CDR3 is 14 amino acids. Per germline, CDR1 SGHVS and CDR2 FQNEAQ. V was pared by 5 bases and J by 3 bases, with 5 bases of the junction left unmatched. This CDR3 reads CASSIGQGYYGYTF. The DNA of the CDR3 is TGTGCCAGCAGCATTGGACAGGGATACTATGGCTACACCTTC.

The CDR3 loop reads CSARDEAAGSKETQYF. Written as DNA, the CDR3 is TGCAGTGCTAGAGATGAGGCGGCTGGATCTAAAGAGACCCAGTACTTC. The chain is built from TRBV20-1 and TRBJ2-5; D not resolved. The CDR3 extends over 16 amino acids. Trimming took off 0 bases at V and 3 bases at J, with 17 bases between the two ends. Per the germline V gene, CDR1 is DFQATT and CDR2 is SNEGSKA (reference sequence).

By sample share, this clone is medium-sized (0.01 to 0.1%). V gene TRBV6-2 or TRBV6-3 combines with J gene TRBJ1-2; 8 bases map to TRBD1. The germline CDR1 and CDR2 sequences are MNHEY and SVGEGT. Losses at the gene ends were 5 bases for V and 3 bases for J; bases not matched to a gene: 11. The CDR3 has 16 residues. CDR3 nucleotide sequence: TGTGCCAGCAGTCCGACAGGGGTGAAGAGTTACTATGGCTACACCTTC. Its translation is CASSPTGVKSYYGYTF.

V is TRBV5-1 and J is TRBJ2-2; 8 positions match TRBD2. CDR3 length equals 16 residues. Germline V gene data show CDR1 as SGHRS and CDR2 as YFSETQ. Losses at the gene ends were 0 bases for V and 5 bases for J; bases not matched to a gene: 6. The CDR3 coding sequence is TGCGCCAGCAGCTTGGCCGGGGGGGCGCGTACCGGGGAGCTGTTTTTT. It yields the protein CASSLAGGARTGELFF.

This chain uses TRBV5-4 with TRBJ2-6, with 12 bases identical to TRBD2. Germline loops: CDR1 SGHNT, CDR2 YYREEE (reference sequence). With 3 bases clipped from V and 3 bases from J, the junction kept 4 bases outside the gene matches. This CDR3 has 17 amino acids. The CDR3, as DNA: TGTGCCAGCAGCTCGCCGACTAGCGGGAGTGGGGCCAACGTCCTGACTTTC. Its translation: CASSSPTSGSGANVLTF.

V and J are TRBV28 and TRBJ1-6; unclear D gene. This CDR3 has 16 amino acids. Per germline, CDR1 MDHEN and CDR2 SYDVKM. V dropped 4 bases and J dropped 7 bases, with 17 bases sitting between them. DNA for the CDR3: TGTGCCAGCAGTTCTGCCCGATCGGACGGGAATTCACCCCTCCACTTT. Translation gives CASSSARSDGNSPLHF.

This clone was observed many times. The chain carries TRBV4-1 and TRBJ2-7; D is perhaps TRBD2 (5 bases). Germline V gene lookup returns CDR1 MGHRA and CDR2 YSYEKL. This CDR3 is built from 16 residues. V gave up 0 bases and J gave up 3 bases, with 15 bases separating them. The CDR3 loop reads CASSQEISGRIYEQYF. As DNA, the CDR3 is TGCGCCAGCAGCCAAGAGATAAGCGGACGGATCTACGAGCAGTACTTC.

This clone was counted at least ten times. The rearrangement joins TRBV20-1 to TRBJ2-7; no definite D call. The CDR3 covers 10 residues. Germline V gives CDR1 DFQATT, CDR2 SNEGSKA (reference sequence). V was clipped by 6 bases and J by 4 bases, with 7 bases between them. CDR3: CSAGRYEQYF. DNA for the CDR3: TGCAGTGCAGGGCGGTACGAGCAGTACTTC.

By proportion, this clone is medium-sized. The chain carries TRBV12-3 or TRBV12-4 and TRBJ2-5; D is perhaps TRBD2 (5 bases). CDR3 length: 14 residues. The ends were cut back, 2 bases at V and 5 bases at J, with 12 bases in the middle. The CDR3 DNA sequence: TGTGCCAGCAGTTTACTGGCTAGCAGTGAGACCCAGTACTTC. Translated: CASSLLASSETQYF.

The chain couples TRBV7-8 to TRBJ2-3, with a possible D match to TRBD2 (6 bases). This CDR3 region has 12 residues. V lost 10 bases to trimming and J lost 2 bases, with 10 bases between them. Germline-derived CDR1 and CDR2 are SGHVS and FQNEAQ. CDR3 loop: CATGANTDTQYF. The CDR3 DNA follows: TGTGCCACGGGAGCTAACACAGATACGCAGTATTTT.

This clone counts as medium-sized. V gene TRBV24-1 combines with J gene TRBJ2-1; weak D call: TRBD2 (5 bases). Germline-derived CDR1 and CDR2 are KGHDR and SFDVKD. The V and J ends lost 5 bases and 0 bases respectively, with 10 bases between them. This CDR3 spans 15 amino acids. The DNA of the CDR3 is TGTGCCACCAGTGGTATAGGGAGCTCCTACAATGAGCAGTTCTTC. This sequence encodes CATSGIGSSYNEQFF.

The CDR3 region has the DNA TGTGCCAGCAGCCGGTTAGGACAGGGCGAGGGTGGCTACACCTTC. Amino acids: CASSRLGQGEGGYTF. This rearrangement joins TRBV4-2 to TRBJ1-2; 8 bases line up with TRBD1. The CDR3 consists of 15 residues. Germline assignment: CDR1 LGHNA and CDR2 YNFKEQ. Trimming removed 4 bases from V and 7 bases from J; junction bases left unmatched: 11.

The chain joins TRBV7-8 to TRBJ1-2; D is uncertain. With 1 base removed from V and 3 bases from J, the gap between germline ends came to 12 bases. Per the germline V gene, CDR1 is SGHVS and CDR2 is FQNEAQ. The CDR3 totals 15 residues. In DNA form, the CDR3 reads TGTGCCAGCAGCTTAGATTACGGGAGTGACTATGGCTACACCTTC. It specifies CASSLDYGSDYGYTF.

As DNA, the CDR3 is TGTGCCAGCAGTGGGGACGGGCCTCAATGGCCCCAGCATTTT. It codes for CASSGDGPQWPQHF. The chain combines TRBV6-1 with TRBJ1-5; TRBD1 is a possible D gene (5 bases). Trimming shortened V by 4 bases and J by 9 bases, and 16 bases separated the two germline ends. Germline lookup yields CDR1 MNHNS and CDR2 SASEGT. The CDR3 consists of 14 residues.